Presented here are 29 T cell receptor beta chains from one specimen sequenced in a study of blood T cell repertoires in COVID-19. Assay used: immunoSEQ multiplex PCR; TCRdb lists only in-frame clones, some missing. The table records 450,000 to 500,000 clones, approximately 85% of them present only once. Sequencing was done on a sample of peripheral blood. Receptors originate from a human donor in a cohort sampled during active COVID-19.

The V gene is TRBV5-6, the J gene TRBJ2-5, with TRBD1 identical over 8 bases. This CDR3 comprises 15 residues. Germline trimming cut 1 base from V and 2 bases from J; bases unmatched to any gene: 4. In germline, CDR1 is SGHDT, CDR2 YYEEEE. This chain's CDR3 is CASSLSRDRQETQYF. The CDR3 DNA follows: TGTGCCAGCAGCTTGTCGCGGGACAGGCAAGAGACCCAGTACTTC.

V and J are TRBV3-1 (or the pseudogene TRBV3-2) and TRBJ2-7; D is undetermined. The V gene's germline CDR1 is LGHDT and CDR2 YNNKEL (reference sequence). With 2 bases removed from V and 3 bases from J, the gap between germline ends came to 14 bases. This CDR3 is 15 amino acids long. The CDR3 nucleotides are TGTGCCAGCAGCCAACTACTATTGGCAGACTACGAGCAGTACTTC. Translated, it gives CASSQLLLADYEQYF.

The chain uses TRBV30 and TRBJ2-3, with D tentatively TRBD2 (6 bases). Germline-derived CDR1 and CDR2 are GTSNPN and SVGIG (reference sequence). V gave up 0 bases and J gave up 0 bases, with 7 bases separating them. The CDR3 has 14 residues. The CDR3 is CAWSVSGSTDTQYF. The CDR3 DNA reads TGTGCCTGGAGTGTAAGCGGGAGCACAGATACGCAGTATTTT.

The rearrangement uses TRBV18 and TRBJ2-3; the match to TRBD1 covers 11 bases. Germline CDR1 KGHSH, CDR2 LQKENI. Germline trimming cut 1 base from V and 5 bases from J; bases unmatched to any gene: 8. The CDR3 sequence is 17 residues long. In nucleotides, the CDR3 is TGTGCCAGCTCACCACTCGCGGACAGGGGGCATGAAGATACGCAGTATTTT. It encodes CASSPLADRGHEDTQYF.

This chain links TRBV7-6 with TRBJ2-3; 12 nucleotides line up with TRBD2. Trimming at V came to 4 bases and at J to 0 bases, leaving 11 bases not matched to a gene. From germline, CDR1 is SGHVS and CDR2 FNYEAQ. The CDR3 sequence is 19 residues long. CDR3: CASSSSVASGRVSTDTQYF. CDR3 sequence (DNA): TGTGCCAGCAGCTCTTCGGTGGCTAGCGGGAGGGTTAGCACAGATACGCAGTATTTT.

The chain uses TRBV30 and TRBJ2-5; possible D gene TRBD1, 5 bases. The CDR3 sequence is 15 residues long. Trimming removed 0 bases from V and 5 bases from J, with 16 bases in between. The V gene's germline CDR1 is GTSNPN and CDR2 SVGIG (reference sequence). CDR3 residues: CAWSVGVFSSETQYF. The CDR3 DNA reads TGTGCCTGGAGTGTAGGGGTATTCTCCAGCGAGACCCAGTACTTC.

The chain combines TRBV5-1 with TRBJ2-1, with D possibly matching TRBD2 (6 bases). The V and J ends lost 4 bases and 3 bases respectively, with 11 bases between them. This CDR3 is 14 amino acids long. CDR1 is SGHRS and CDR2 is YFSETQ in the germline V gene. CDR3 in amino acids: CASSAARGYNEQFF. The CDR3 nucleotides are TGCGCCAGCAGCGCAGCGCGGGGCTACAATGAGCAGTTCTTC.

The chain uses TRBV19 and TRBJ1-2; 9 positions agree with TRBD1. The CDR3 is 15 residues long. CDR1 and CDR2 (germline): LNHDA, SQIVND (reference sequence). The ends lost 8 bases at V and 6 bases at J; junction bases unmatched: 13. CDR3 sequence: CASSTLQGASHGYTF. CDR3 bases: TGTGCCAGTTCGACCCTACAGGGGGCGTCCCATGGCTACACCTTC.

The chain combines TRBV28 with TRBJ1-2, with D possibly being TRBD1 (6 bases). V lost 3 bases and J 1 base, leaving 12 bases between the germline ends. Germline assignment: CDR1 MDHEN and CDR2 SYDVKM. The CDR3 runs 15 residues. CDR3 amino acids: CASSFRGQFNYGYTF. The DNA of the CDR3 is TGTGCCAGCAGTTTCCGCGGACAGTTTAACTATGGCTACACCTTC.

The chain employs TRBV28 and TRBJ1-5; 10 bases line up with TRBD1. V was clipped by 5 bases and J by 5 bases; unmatched bases: 6. From germline, CDR1 is MDHEN and CDR2 SYDVKM. This CDR3 spans 15 amino acids. CDR3 bases: TGTGCCAGCAGTGTCCCGGGACAGGGGTATCAGCCCCAGCATTTT. Protein: CASSVPGQGYQPQHF.

This clone has only a few counts. V and J are TRBV19 and TRBJ2-2; D is ambiguous. The germline CDR1 and CDR2 sequences are LNHDA and SQIVND (reference sequence). V was shortened by 2 bases and J by 6 bases, with 13 bases between the two germline ends. The CDR3 runs 15 residues. The CDR3 here is CASSISPSPSGELFF. CDR3 nucleotides: TGTGCCAGTAGTATATCCCCCTCCCCGTCCGGGGAGCTGTTTTTT.

Comments on this clone: At one end, the junction sequence differs from germline, possibly due to a read error. The chain's CDR3 is CASSVDNYQGTQYF. The DNA of the CDR3 is TGTGCCAGCAGCGTAGATAACTACCAAGGGACCCAGTACTTC. The V and J genes are TRBV9 and TRBJ2-5; unclear D gene. This CDR3 region has 14 residues. The V gene's germline CDR1 is SGDLS and CDR2 YYNGEE.

This chain joins TRBV18 and TRBJ2-7; 9 positions match TRBD2. Trimming removed 6 bases from V and 6 bases from J; junction bases left unmatched: 6. The CDR3 runs to 13 residues. The germline V gene encodes CDR1 KGHSH and CDR2 LQKENI. The CDR3 region has the DNA TGTGCCAGCTCCCAGCGGGAGGTTGCCGAGCAGTACTTC. Amino acids: CASSQREVAEQYF.

Details on this clone: The same CDR3 arises from other DNA sequences in this sample as well. The chain employs TRBV5-1 and TRBJ1-1; no definite D call. V lost 3 bases and J lost 1, with 7 bases in between. Germline V gene data show CDR1 as SGHRS and CDR2 as YFSETQ. This CDR3 comprises 13 residues. The CDR3 loop reads CASSSLWNTEAFF. The CDR3 DNA sequence: TGCGCCAGCAGCTCCCTTTGGAACACTGAAGCTTTCTTT.

The rearrangement links TRBV24-1 to TRBJ2-1; D may be TRBD2 (5 bases). Trimming stripped 3 bases from V and 10 bases from J, with 12 bases between. Germline-derived CDR1 and CDR2 are KGHDR and SFDVKD. This CDR3 has 13 residues. The CDR3 coding sequence is TGTGCCACCAGTGATAGGAGGCAGTCCGAGCAGTTCTTC. It translates to CATSDRRQSEQFF.

V gene TRBV3-1 (or the pseudogene TRBV3-2) combines with J gene TRBJ2-2; 10 nucleotides agree with TRBD2. J gave up 5 bases and V 0 bases, and 12 bases lay outside the gene matches. The CDR3 extends over 19 amino acids. CDR1 is LGHDT, CDR2 YNNKEL, per germline (reference sequence). CDR3 region: CASSQDRAGGPVGTGELFF. The CDR3 coding sequence is TGTGCCAGCAGCCAAGATCGAGCGGGAGGGCCGGTGGGAACCGGGGAGCTGTTTTTT.

The chain carries TRBV28 and TRBJ1-1; D unclear. This CDR3 has 14 amino acids. Looked up from germline, CDR1 is MDHEN and CDR2 is SYDVKM. Trimming pared 2 bases from V and 5 bases from J, leaving 12 bases between. CDR3 coding DNA: TGTGCCAGCAGTTTACCGGGGTTGGAGACTGAAGCTTTCTTT. Translated, it gives CASSLPGLETEAFF.

V and J are TRBV6-5 and TRBJ1-6; a possible D gene is TRBD1 (5 bases). From germline, CDR1 is MNHEY and CDR2 SVGAGI. The CDR3 has 14 residues. V was cut by 5 bases and J by 7 bases, with 12 bases left in between. The CDR3 loop is CASSRTRENSPLHF. In DNA form, the CDR3 reads TGTGCCAGCAGTCGGACACGCGAGAATTCACCCCTCCACTTT.

In nucleotides, the CDR3 is TGTGCCAGCAGCGCGGGACAGGGGTTTCAGCCCCAGCATTTT. Protein: CASSAGQGFQPQHF. V gene TRBV28 combines with J gene TRBJ1-5; 10 bases fit TRBD1. This CDR3 is 14 amino acids long. V shed 6 bases, J shed 6 bases, and the junction held 5 bases outside the gene matches. Germline V lookup: CDR1 MDHEN, CDR2 SYDVKM.

This chain uses TRBV6-1 with TRBJ2-3, with D maybe TRBD2 (6 bases). Germline V CDR1 and CDR2: MNHNS, SASEGT. The CDR3 sequence is 14 residues long. Trimming pared 3 bases from V and 2 bases from J, leaving 9 bases between. The chain's CDR3 is CASSDGGTTDTQYF. The CDR3 nucleotides are TGTGCCAGCAGTGATGGGGGGACCACAGATACGCAGTATTTT.

This chain connects TRBV10-1 to TRBJ2-6, with a weak D call TRBD1 (6 bases). Trimming took off 0 bases at V and 4 bases at J, with 13 bases between the two ends. In germline, CDR1 is WNHNN, CDR2 SYGVQD (reference sequence). The CDR3 totals 17 residues. The CDR3 sequence: CASSESGTGPGANVLTF. CDR3 in DNA: TGCGCCAGCAGTGAGTCGGGCACAGGGCCCGGGGCCAACGTCCTGACTTTC.

V usage is TRBV7-2 and J usage is TRBJ1-2; a possible D gene is TRBD1 (5 bases). V gave up 0 bases and J gave up 8 bases, with 7 bases separating them. This CDR3 comprises 12 residues. Germline V gene data show CDR1 as SGHTA and CDR2 as FQGNSA. The CDR3 nucleotides read TGTGCCAGCAGCTTAGCACAGGCGGGCTACACCTTC. Translated, it gives CASSLAQAGYTF.

This clone was observed a handful of times. The J gene is TRBJ2-7, the V gene TRBV4-1; 10 nucleotides align to TRBD2. The germline CDR1 and CDR2 sequences are MGHRA and YSYEKL. The CDR3 extends over 17 amino acids. V shed 2 bases, J shed 5 bases, and the junction held 12 bases outside the gene matches. CDR3 loop: CASSQPPVRLAGDEQYF. DNA of the CDR3: TGCGCCAGCAGCCAACCCCCCGTCCGGCTAGCGGGAGACGAGCAGTACTTC.

V and J are TRBV5-1 and TRBJ2-3; 9 bases line up with TRBD2. V dropped 4 bases and J dropped 2; count of bases not matched to a gene: 5. CDR1 and CDR2 (germline): SGHRS, YFSETQ. The CDR3 extends over 15 amino acids. DNA of the CDR3: TGCGCCAGCAGCCCGCGGACTAGCGACACAGATACGCAGTATTTT. This codes for CASSPRTSDTDTQYF.

This clone was seen only once. This sequence joins TRBV7-9 and TRBJ2-5, with 7 bases that match TRBD1. The CDR3 loop spans 15 amino acids. The V gene end was trimmed by 0 bases and the J gene end by 1 base; junction bases not matched to a gene: 2. Per the germline V gene, CDR1 is SEHNR and CDR2 is FQNEAQ (reference sequence). DNA of the CDR3: TGTGCCAGCAGCTTAGCCTGGGACAGCCAAGAGACCCAGTACTTC. Amino acid sequence: CASSLAWDSQETQYF.

The chain has TRBV27 and TRBJ1-1; D unresolved. This CDR3 has 13 amino acids. CDR1 is MNHEY, CDR2 SMNVEV, per germline (reference sequence). V was pared by 6 bases and J by 0 bases, with 8 bases between. This CDR3 is CASSPRLNTEAFF. CDR3 nucleotide sequence: TGTGCCAGCAGCCCACGGTTGAACACTGAAGCTTTCTTT.

Remarks on this clone: The junction shows a germline mismatch at one end, possibly a read error. V usage is TRBV7-8 and J usage is TRBJ2-7, with TRBD2 identical over 9 bases. The CDR3 has 15 amino acids. Germline V gives CDR1 SGHVS, CDR2 FQNEAQ. The DNA for the CDR3 is TGTGCCAGCAGCCTAGCGACTAGCGGTTACTACGAGCAGTACTTC. Its translation: CASSLATSGYYEQYF.

The chain employs TRBV9 and TRBJ2-7, with D tentatively TRBD2 (5 bases). Germline assignment: CDR1 SGDLS and CDR2 YYNGEE. This CDR3 is built from 16 residues. V lost 3 bases, J lost 1 base, and 17 bases lay in between. The DNA of the CDR3 is TGTGCCAGCAGCGCCCATCCCGGACTGACTTCCTACGAGCAGTACTTC. Its translation: CASSAHPGLTSYEQYF.

CDR3 loop: CASPGQGAHNSPLHF. CDR3 bases: TGTGCCAGCCCCGGACAGGGGGCACATAATTCACCCCTCCACTTT. This rearrangement joins TRBV28 to TRBJ1-6, with 11 bases lining up with TRBD1. V shed 8 bases and J 5 bases; nucleotides not matched to a gene: 5. From germline, CDR1 is MDHEN and CDR2 SYDVKM. The CDR3 totals 15 residues.